Listed below are T cell receptor beta chains from one sample, sequenced in a study of PD-1 blockade in classical Hodgkin lymphoma. Method: immunoSEQ multiplex PCR; TCRdb's copy keeps in-frame clones and lacks some. The sample lists tens of thousands of clones; 94% were seen once. Sequenced material: peripheral blood mononuclear cells (PBMCs). The receptors stem from a human donor with classical Hodgkin lymphoma. The conserved cysteine and the conserved F or W are not part of the CDR3 here.

v_gene	j_gene	CDR3aa
TRBV27	TRBJ1-1	ASSSSSMANTEAF
TRBV7-2	TRBJ2-3	ASSSGGVRTDTQY
TRBV5-4	TRBJ1-6	ASSSGQGAGLVNSPLH
TRBV28	TRBJ1-2	ASSLRPKNYGYT
TRBV18	TRBJ2-7	ASSPMGQGLHEQY
TRBV30	TRBJ2-7	AFYLAGTGGYEQY
TRBV7-2	TRBJ1-1	ASSLWTTTEAF
TRBV7-9	TRBJ2-7	ASSLMWDTYEQY
TRBV11-3	TRBJ2-3	ASSFSGYPTDTQY
TRBV5-6	TRBJ2-3	ASSLADTQY
TRBV28	TRBJ2-1	ASKTSGRGYEQF
TRBV11-3	TRBJ2-7	ASSDRGQDEQY
TRBV6-6	TRBJ2-3	ASSPDRPSTDTQY
TRBV19	TRBJ2-1	ASSIWTSGGAGNEQF
TRBV7-2	TRBJ2-7	ASSLNRDFNYEQY
TRBV6-5	TRBJ2-2	ASSLGWGRSGELF
TRBV19	TRBJ1-5	ASSIEDQPQH
TRBV18	TRBJ1-3	ASSPDSGNTIY
TRBV19	TRBJ2-7	ASSIVSGGLALSEQY
TRBV6-6	TRBJ1-1	ASNIQETEAF
TRBV19	TRBJ2-5	ASSIGAQETQY
TRBV6-5	TRBJ2-7	ASSYSKTPQSYEQY
TRBV11-1	TRBJ1-2	ASSPGTGGYGYT
TRBV30	TRBJ2-1	AWGSLADEQF
TRBV20-1	TRBJ2-5	SANVQETQY
TRBV27	TRBJ2-2	ASSLITNLNTGELF
TRBV9	TRBJ2-1	ASSVVGLSTYNEQF
TRBV15	TRBJ2-7	ATSLQGATYEQY
TRBV27	TRBJ2-7	ASSYLGAGLVYEQY
TRBV9	TRBJ1-1	ASSVDQNTEAF
TRBV19	TRBJ2-5	ASRGKEGTALQETQY
TRBV5-4	TRBJ2-7	ASSAFGRSDYEQY
TRBV11-2	TRBJ2-1	ASSITRGKPYNEQF
TRBV27	TRBJ2-1	ASRPLGAEPVGKQF
TRBV7-6	TRBJ2-2	ASSAAGGSGTGELF
TRBV7-7	TRBJ2-3	ASSLSVSTDTQY
TRBV4-2	TRBJ2-7	ASSRTGGTYEQY
TRBV4-3	TRBJ2-3	ASSQEGVADTQY
TRBV30	TRBJ2-3	AWSAGRESTDTQY
TRBV5-1	TRBJ2-7	ASESSPTGSRGGEQY
TRBV5-4	TRBJ2-2	ASSSPAGELF
TRBV7-2	TRBJ1-1	ASSRGGSGSTEAF
TRBV10-3	TRBJ1-2	ASGTGSPSPRGYT
TRBV5-5	TRBJ2-7	ASSLAYEQY
TRBV30	TRBJ2-5	AWSGQGQETQY
TRBV7-9	TRBJ2-5	ASSQPGQETQY
TRBV4-1	TRBJ2-1	ASSQDSQSYNEQF
TRBV7-2	TRBJ1-5	ARSHGAVVNQPQH
TRBV30	TRBJ2-7	ARGSGRSEQY
TRBV19	TRBJ1-3	ASSILPASSGNTIY
TRBV6-1	TRBJ1-5	ASSEAGHNNQPQH
TRBV5-4	TRBJ1-1	ASSLPGLRNTEAF
TRBV10-1	TRBJ2-5	ASSESNGETQY
TRBV28	TRBJ1-2	ASSLRSNYGYT
TRBV6-5	TRBJ1-1	ASSYPGRTEAF
TRBV27	TRBJ1-2	ASSIQGGYGYT
TRBV5-1	TRBJ1-6	ASSLGAGRLENSPLH